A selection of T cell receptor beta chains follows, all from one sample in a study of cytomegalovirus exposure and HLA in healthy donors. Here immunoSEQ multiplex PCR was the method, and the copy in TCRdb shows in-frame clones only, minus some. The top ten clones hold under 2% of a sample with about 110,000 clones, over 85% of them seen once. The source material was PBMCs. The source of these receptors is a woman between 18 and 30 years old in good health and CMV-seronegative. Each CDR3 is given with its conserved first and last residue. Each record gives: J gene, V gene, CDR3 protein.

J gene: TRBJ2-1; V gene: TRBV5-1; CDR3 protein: CASSGGQAHSYNEQFF
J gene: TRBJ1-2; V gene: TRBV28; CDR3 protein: CASRTGGSGYTF
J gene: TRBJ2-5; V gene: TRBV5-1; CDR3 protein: CASSRRKLAGGRQETQYF
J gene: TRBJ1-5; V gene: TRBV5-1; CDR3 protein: CASSLDGGSNQPQHF
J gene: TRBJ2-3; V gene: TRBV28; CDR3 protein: CASSTRIGTDTQYF
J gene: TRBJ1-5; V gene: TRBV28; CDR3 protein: CASTGGNQPQHF
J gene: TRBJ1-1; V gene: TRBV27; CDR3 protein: CASRYRIDTEAFF
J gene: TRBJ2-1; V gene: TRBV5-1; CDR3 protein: CASSLGAGLAELNEQFF
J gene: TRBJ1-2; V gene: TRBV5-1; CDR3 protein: CASSLSSGNYGYTF
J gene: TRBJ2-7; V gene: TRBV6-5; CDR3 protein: CASRPLPGGQNEQYF